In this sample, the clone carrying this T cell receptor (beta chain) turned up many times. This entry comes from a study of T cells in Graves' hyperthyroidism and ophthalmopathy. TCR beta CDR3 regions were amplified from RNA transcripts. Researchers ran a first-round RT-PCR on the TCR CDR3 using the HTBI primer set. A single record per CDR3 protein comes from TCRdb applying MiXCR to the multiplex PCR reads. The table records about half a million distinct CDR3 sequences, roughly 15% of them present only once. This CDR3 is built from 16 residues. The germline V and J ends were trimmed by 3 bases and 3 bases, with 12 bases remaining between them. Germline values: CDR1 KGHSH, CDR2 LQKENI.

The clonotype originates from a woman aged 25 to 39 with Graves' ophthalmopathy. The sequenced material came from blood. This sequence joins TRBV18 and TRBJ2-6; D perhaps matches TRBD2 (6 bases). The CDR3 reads CASSPTSSVGANVLTF. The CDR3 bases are TGTGCCAGCTCACCGACTTCTAGCGTTGGGGCCAACGTCCTGACTTTC.